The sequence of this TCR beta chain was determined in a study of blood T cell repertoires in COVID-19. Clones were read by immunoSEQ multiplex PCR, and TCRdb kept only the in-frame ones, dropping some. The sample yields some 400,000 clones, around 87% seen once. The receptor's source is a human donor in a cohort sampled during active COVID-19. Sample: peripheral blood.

Here the CDR3 DNA reads TGTGCCAGCAGACTGGACAGGGGCCCTGAAGCTTTCTTT. It codes for CASRLDRGPEAFF. The J gene is TRBJ1-1, the V gene TRBV5-4, with 9 bases fitting TRBD1. The CDR3 consists of 13 residues. CDR1 is SGHNT and CDR2 is YYREEE in the germline V gene (reference sequence). V shed 5 bases, J shed 6 bases, and the junction held 5 bases outside the gene matches.